This entry lists 13 T cell receptor beta chains sequenced from one sample in a study of cytotoxic CD8 clonotypes in ibrutinib-treated CLL (dated by TCRdb to about 2021). The library was made by the immunoSEQ multiplex PCR assay. In its TCRdb copy, this immuneACCESS table keeps in-frame sequences only and misses some clones. Where compared with another copy, unresolved V genes explain less than half of these, and the others have no known cause. This sample comprises approximately 320,000 clones, 67% of them detected only once. Together, the top ten hold about 6.7% of the sample. The input for sequencing was PBMCs, taken after 36 months of ibrutinib treatment. Receptors originate from a human donor with chronic lymphocytic leukemia.

This clone was observed a single time. The rearrangement links TRBV28 to TRBJ2-5; D perhaps matches TRBD1 (9 bases). Trimming shortened V by 8 bases and J by 2 bases, and 33 bases separated the two germline ends. Germline V gene sequence: CDR1 MDHEN, CDR2 SYDVKM. The CDR3 length is 20 residues. DNA of the CDR3: TGTGCCAGCGGGGCCGGGACAGGGAATTTTCACCGGGAGGGTCAAGAGACCCAGTACTTC. Translation: CASGAGTGNFHREGQETQYF.

The J gene is TRBJ2-7, the V gene TRBV29-1, with TRBD2 as a possible D gene (6 bases). The CDR3 has 15 residues. Germline V gene lookup returns CDR1 SQVTM and CDR2 ANQGSEA. Trimming took 6 bases from V and 0 from J, leaving 18 bases between them. The CDR3 bases are TGCAGCGTAGGACTATATAGCGGCCGCTCCTACGAGCAGTACTTC. This gives the protein CSVGLYSGRSYEQYF.

Of note for this clone: Other DNA sequences within the sample encode an identical CDR3. The chain employs TRBV7-6 and TRBJ2-5; D gene uncertain. This CDR3 contains 13 residues. Germline V CDR1 and CDR2: SGHVS, FNYEAQ. V was clipped by 0 bases and J by 2 bases, with 4 bases between them. CDR3 DNA: TGTGCCAGCAGCTTAGCCTATCAAGAGACCCAGTACTTC. This translates into CASSLAYQETQYF.

V and J are TRBV14 and TRBJ1-6, with a tentative D call TRBD1 (5 bases). Trimming removed 0 bases from V and 10 bases from J, with 10 bases in between. The CDR3 has 14 residues. The germline gives CDR1 SGHDN, CDR2 FVKESK. CDR3 protein: CASSQDYGDSPLHF. As DNA, the CDR3 is TGTGCCAGCAGCCAAGATTATGGGGACTCACCCCTCCACTTT.

This clone was found a few times. The V gene is TRBV9, the J gene TRBJ1-2; D is uncertain. Germline CDR1 reads SGDLS; CDR2 reads YYNGEE. Trimming pared 0 bases from V and 2 bases from J, leaving 5 bases between. This CDR3 is 13 amino acids long. The chain's CDR3 is CASSVGLNYGYTF. The CDR3 nucleotides are TGTGCCAGCAGCGTAGGGCTCAACTATGGCTACACCTTC. The entire variable domain, with the rest obtained from reference TRBV9 and TRBJ1-2, is as follows: DSGVTQTPKHLITATGQRVTLRCSPRSGDLSVYWYQQSLDQGLQFLIQYYNGEERAKGNILERFSAQQFPDLHSELNLSSLELGDSALYFCASSVGLNYGYTFGSGTRLTVV.

J is TRBJ2-3 and V is TRBV19, with TRBD1 identical over 11 bases. V gave up 6 bases and J gave up 2 bases; unmatched junction bases: 10. Germline V CDR1 and CDR2: LNHDA, SQIVND (reference sequence). The CDR3 is made up of 17 amino acids. The CDR3 DNA reads as TGTGCCAGTAGGACCCTCGGGACAGGGGGTAACACAGATACGCAGTATTTT. Amino acids: CASRTLGTGGNTDTQYF.

The chain carries TRBV27 and TRBJ2-1; 10 positions agree with TRBD2. V was clipped by 2 bases and J by 11 bases; unmatched bases: 9. CDR3 size: 15 residues. The germline V gene has CDR1 MNHEY and CDR2 SMNVEV (reference sequence). The CDR3 DNA reads as TGTGCCAGCAGTTTACAGGGGCTAGCGGGAGCCCAGCAGTTCTTC. It codes for CASSLQGLAGAQQFF.

The gene calls are TRBV5-4 and TRBJ2-1; D uncertain. The CDR3 has 13 amino acids. Germline CDR1 and CDR2: SGHNT and YYREEE (reference sequence). V was pared by 4 bases and J by 8 bases, with 13 bases between. CDR3: CASSPSLYDEQFF. The CDR3 DNA is TGTGCCAGCAGCCCGTCACTGTACGATGAGCAGTTCTTC.

The CDR3: CASSMGLNTGELFF. The CDR3 DNA reads as TGTGCCAGCAGTATGGGATTGAACACCGGGGAGCTGTTTTTT. This chain connects TRBV6-5 to TRBJ2-2, with D uncertain. Per the germline V gene, CDR1 is MNHEY and CDR2 is SVGAGI. The germline V and J ends were trimmed by 5 bases and 1 base, with 8 bases remaining between them. The CDR3 has 14 amino acids.

V usage is TRBV2 and J usage is TRBJ1-4; no clear D gene. Trimming took off 4 bases at V and 8 bases at J, with 14 bases between the two ends. This CDR3 is built from 14 residues. CDR1 is SNHLY and CDR2 is FYNNEI in the germline V gene. DNA of the CDR3: TGTGCCAGCAGTGGACTGGGCCGCGAGGAAAAACTGTTTTTT. This sequence encodes CASSGLGREEKLFF.

The chain uses TRBV7-9 and TRBJ2-3; TRBD1 matches at 7 bases. V was clipped by 5 bases and J by 2 bases; unmatched bases: 7. The CDR3 loop spans 15 amino acids. The germline V gene has CDR1 SEHNR and CDR2 FQNEAQ (reference sequence). CDR3 sequence (DNA): TGTGCCAGCAGCCCATGGGACAGCCACACAGATACGCAGTATTTT. Protein product: CASSPWDSHTDTQYF.

The V and J genes are TRBV28 and TRBJ2-7; maybe TRBD1 (6 bases). V gave up 6 bases and J gave up 2 bases, with 11 bases separating them. In germline, CDR1 is MDHEN, CDR2 SYDVKM. CDR3 length: 13 amino acids. The CDR3 loop is CASRGAAAYEQYF. The CDR3 DNA sequence: TGTGCCAGCAGGGGGGCGGCGGCCTACGAGCAGTACTTC. The full variable domain, in which reference TRBV28 and TRBJ2-7 provide the parts outside the CDR3, is DVKVTQSSRYLVKRTGEKVFLECVQDMDHENMFWYRQDPGLGLRLIYFSYDVKMKEKGDIPEGYSVSREKKERFSLILESASTNQTSMYLCASRGAAAYEQYFGPGTRLTVT.

The J gene is TRBJ2-3, the V gene TRBV7-9, with a possible D match to TRBD1 (5 bases). CDR3 size: 14 residues. The V end was cut by 4 bases, the J end by 1 base, with 9 bases between. Germline loops: CDR1 SEHNR, CDR2 FQNEAQ (reference sequence). Here the CDR3 DNA reads TGTGCCAGCAGCTGGGGCCTAGGCACAGATACGCAGTATTTT. Residues: CASSWGLGTDTQYF.